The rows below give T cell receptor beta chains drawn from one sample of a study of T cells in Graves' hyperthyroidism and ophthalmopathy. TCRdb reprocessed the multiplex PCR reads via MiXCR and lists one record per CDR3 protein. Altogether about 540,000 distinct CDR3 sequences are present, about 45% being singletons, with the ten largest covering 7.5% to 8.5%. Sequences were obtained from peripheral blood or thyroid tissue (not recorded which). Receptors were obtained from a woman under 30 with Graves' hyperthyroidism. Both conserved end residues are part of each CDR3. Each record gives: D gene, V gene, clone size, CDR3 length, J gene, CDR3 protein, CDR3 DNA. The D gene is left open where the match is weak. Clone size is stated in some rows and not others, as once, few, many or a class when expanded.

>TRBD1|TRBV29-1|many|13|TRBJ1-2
CSVETGLGYGYTF
TGCAGCGTCGAGACAGGGCTCGGCTATGGCTACACCTTC
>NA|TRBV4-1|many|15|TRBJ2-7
CASSRGGNPVDEQYF
TGCGCCAGCAGCCGGGGGGGCAACCCAGTGGACGAGCAGTACTTC
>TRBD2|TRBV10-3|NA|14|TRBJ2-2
CAISEGLVTGELFF
TGTGCCATCAGTGAGGGACTAGTCACCGGGGAGCTGTTTTTT
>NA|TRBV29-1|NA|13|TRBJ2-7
CSVEAGTFYEQYF
TGCAGCGTTGAGGCGGGAACTTTCTACGAGCAGTACTTC
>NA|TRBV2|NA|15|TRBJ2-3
CASSDEPGGSDTQYF
TGTGCCAGCAGTGATGAACCCGGAGGCTCAGATACGCAGTATTTT
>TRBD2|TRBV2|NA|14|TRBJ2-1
CASRTGTSNNEQFF
TGTGCCAGCAGGACCGGGACTAGCAACAATGAGCAGTTCTTC
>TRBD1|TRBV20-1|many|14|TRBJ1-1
CSARSRTGHTEAFF
TGCAGTGCTAGATCTCGGACAGGACACACTGAAGCTTTCTTT
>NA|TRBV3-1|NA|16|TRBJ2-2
CASSQDLGGASGELFF
TGTGCCAGCAGCCAAGATCTGGGCGGGGCCAGCGGGGAGCTGTTTTTT
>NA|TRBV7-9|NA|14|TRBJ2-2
CASSLELTPGELFF
TGTGCCAGCAGCTTAGAACTCACACCCGGGGAGCTGTTTTTT
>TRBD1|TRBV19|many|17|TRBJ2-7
CASSIVFLGDRAYEQYF
TGTGCCAGTAGTATAGTATTTTTGGGGGACAGGGCCTACGAGCAGTACTTC
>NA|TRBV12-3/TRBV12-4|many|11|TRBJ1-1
CASRRQLEAFF
TGTGCCAGCAGGAGACAGCTCGAGGCTTTCTTT
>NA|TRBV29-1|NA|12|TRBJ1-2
CSVVRRGYGYTF
TGCAGTGTTGTTCGGAGGGGGTATGGCTACACCTTC
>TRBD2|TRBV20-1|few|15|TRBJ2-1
CSARGASGRAYEQFF
TGCAGTGCTAGAGGGGCTAGCGGGAGGGCTTATGAGCAGTTCTTC
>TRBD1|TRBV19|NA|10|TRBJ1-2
CASRTGGYTF
TGTGCCAGCAGGACAGGGGGCTACACCTTC
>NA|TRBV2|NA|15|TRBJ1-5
CASSDDRRDIQPQHF
TGTGCCAGCAGTGATGACCGGCGGGACATTCAGCCCCAGCATTTT
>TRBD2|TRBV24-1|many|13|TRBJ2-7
CATSDSRGGEQYF
TGTGCCACCAGTGATTCCCGGGGGGGGGAGCAGTACTTC
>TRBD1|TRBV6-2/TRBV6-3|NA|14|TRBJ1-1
CASSYYRGRTEAFF
TGTGCCAGCAGTTACTACAGGGGCAGGACTGAAGCTTTCTTT
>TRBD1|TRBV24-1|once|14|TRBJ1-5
CATSDSRQGVYEHF
TGTGCCACCAGTGATTCCCGACAGGGGGTCTACGAGCATTTT
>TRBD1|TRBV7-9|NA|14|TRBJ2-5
CASSPWTGQETQYF
TGCGCCAGCAGCCCCTGGACAGGACAAGAGACCCAGTACTTC